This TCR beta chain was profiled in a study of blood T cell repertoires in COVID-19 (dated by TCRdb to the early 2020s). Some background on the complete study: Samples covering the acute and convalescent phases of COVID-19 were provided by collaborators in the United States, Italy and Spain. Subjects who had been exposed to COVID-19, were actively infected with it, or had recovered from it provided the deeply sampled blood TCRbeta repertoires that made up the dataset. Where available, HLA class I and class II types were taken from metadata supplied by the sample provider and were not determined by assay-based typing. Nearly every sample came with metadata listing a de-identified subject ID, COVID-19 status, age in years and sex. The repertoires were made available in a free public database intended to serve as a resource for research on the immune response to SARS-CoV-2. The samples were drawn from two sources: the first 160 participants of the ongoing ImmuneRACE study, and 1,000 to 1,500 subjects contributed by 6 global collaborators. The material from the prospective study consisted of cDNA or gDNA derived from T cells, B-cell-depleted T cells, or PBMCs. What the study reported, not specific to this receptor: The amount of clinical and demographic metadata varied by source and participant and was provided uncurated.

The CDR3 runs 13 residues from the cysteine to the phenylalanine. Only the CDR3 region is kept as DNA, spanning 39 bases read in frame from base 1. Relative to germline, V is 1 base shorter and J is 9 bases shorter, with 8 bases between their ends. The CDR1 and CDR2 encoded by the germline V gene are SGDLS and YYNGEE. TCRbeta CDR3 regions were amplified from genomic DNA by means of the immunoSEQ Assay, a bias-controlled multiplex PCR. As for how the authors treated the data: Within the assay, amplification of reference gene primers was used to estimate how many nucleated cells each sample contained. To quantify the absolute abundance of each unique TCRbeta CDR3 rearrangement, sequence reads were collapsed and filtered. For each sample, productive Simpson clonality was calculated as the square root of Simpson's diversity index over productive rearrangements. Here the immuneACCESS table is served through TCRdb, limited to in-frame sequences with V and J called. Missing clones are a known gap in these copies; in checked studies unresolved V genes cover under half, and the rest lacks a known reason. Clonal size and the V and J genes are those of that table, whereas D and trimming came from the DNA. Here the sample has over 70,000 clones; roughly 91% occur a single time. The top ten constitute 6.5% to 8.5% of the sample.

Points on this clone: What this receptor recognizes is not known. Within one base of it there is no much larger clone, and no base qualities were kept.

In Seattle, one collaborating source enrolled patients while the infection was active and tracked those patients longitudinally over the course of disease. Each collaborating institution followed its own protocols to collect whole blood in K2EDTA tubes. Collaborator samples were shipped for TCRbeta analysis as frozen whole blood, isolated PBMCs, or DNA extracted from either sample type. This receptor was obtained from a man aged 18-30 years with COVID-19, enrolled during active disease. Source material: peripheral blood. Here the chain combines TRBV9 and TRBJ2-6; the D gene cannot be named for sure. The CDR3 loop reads CASSVSSDNVLTF. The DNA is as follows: TGTGCCAGCAGCGTATCCAGCGACAACGTCCTGACTTTC.